This TCR beta chain is from a study of blood T cell repertoires in COVID-19. Turning to the study itself: COVID-19 samples collected from the United States, Italy and Spain covered acute and convalescent phases. T cells, B-cell-depleted T cells, or PBMCs supplied cDNA or gDNA.

The authors' processing: Reference gene primer amplification yielded estimated nucleated cell counts. Only in-frame clones appear in the TCRdb table, and some are missing; sequencing was by immunoSEQ multiplex PCR. That table gives V, J and clone size, and the DNA gave D and trimming. The sample records 95,000 to 100,000 clones, about 90% being singletons. Seattle cases were enrolled at active infection and followed longitudinally. This clone has only a few counts. Trimming took 3 bases from V and 1 from J, leaving 9 bases between them. The CDR3 length is 14 residues. Germline loops: CDR1 SGHDT, CDR2 YYEEEE.

Sequencing was carried out using peripheral blood. The TCR was taken from a human donor with COVID-19, enrolled during active disease. The donor label of this sample is uncertain. The chain carries TRBV5-6 and TRBJ2-3; perhaps TRBD1 as D (5 bases). The DNA for the CDR3 is TGTGCCAGCAGCTCAGGGTGGGGCACAGATACGCAGTATTTT. This encodes CASSSGWGTDTQYF. The entire variable domain, with the rest obtained from reference TRBV5-6 and TRBJ2-3, is as follows: DAGVTQSPTHLIKTRGQQVTLRCSPKSGHDTVSWYQQALGQGPQFIFQYYEEEERQRGNFPDRFSGHQFPNYSSELNVNALLLGDSALYLCASSSGWGTDTQYFGPGTRLTVL.